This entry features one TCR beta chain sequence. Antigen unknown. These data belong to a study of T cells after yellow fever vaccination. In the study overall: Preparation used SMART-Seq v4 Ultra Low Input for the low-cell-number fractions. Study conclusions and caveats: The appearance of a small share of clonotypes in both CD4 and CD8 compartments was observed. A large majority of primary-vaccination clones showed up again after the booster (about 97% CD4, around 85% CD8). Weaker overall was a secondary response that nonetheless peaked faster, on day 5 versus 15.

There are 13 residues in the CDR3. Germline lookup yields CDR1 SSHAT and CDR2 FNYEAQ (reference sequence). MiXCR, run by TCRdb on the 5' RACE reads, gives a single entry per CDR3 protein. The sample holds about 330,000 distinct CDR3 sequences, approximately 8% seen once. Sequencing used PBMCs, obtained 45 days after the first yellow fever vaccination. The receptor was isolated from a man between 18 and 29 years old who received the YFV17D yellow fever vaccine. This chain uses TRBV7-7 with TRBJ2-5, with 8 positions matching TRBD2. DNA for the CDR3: TGTGCTAGCGGGGTTCAGGGCCAAGAGACCCAGTACTTC. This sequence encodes CASGVQGQETQYF.